This T cell receptor (beta chain) was recovered during a study of cytomegalovirus exposure and HLA in healthy donors. Study background: There were fewer than 130 million unique TCR beta sequences, drawn from about 190 million T cells, in an earlier analysis.

Of note for this clone: What it binds is unknown.

In the PCR, 60 Vbeta and 13 Jbeta primers were used. Some clones are missing from TCRdb's copy, which holds only in-frame ones; the method was immunoSEQ multiplex PCR. Among more than 85,000 clones, around 63% were seen once, and the ten largest hold approximately 4.3%. Germline values: CDR1 SGHRS, CDR2 YFSETQ. V was trimmed by 4 bases and J by 4 bases, leaving 26 bases between them. This CDR3 has 18 residues. Study-level findings and limits: It was reported that the classifier diagnosed cytomegalovirus status with high specificity and sensitivity in both the original and validation cohorts. HLA restriction was apparent for most CMV-associated TCR beta chains in a later analysis. Confirmation in vitro established that a few CMV-associated chains were specific for CMV antigens.

The chain employs TRBV5-1 and TRBJ2-5; a weak D match, TRBD2 (6 bases). This clonotype originated in a human donor in good health. Sequenced input: PBMCs. The CDR3 region has the DNA TGCGCCAGCAGCCCTTCGATTAGGGGCTGGGAGGTGGGAGAGACCCAGTACTTC. Amino acid sequence: CASSPSIRGWEVGETQYF.